This T cell receptor beta chain was recovered during a study of CD8 T cells in Susac syndrome. TCR beta sequences were obtained from blood CD8+ and CD4+ T cells. FACS was used to enrich TEMRA cells, whereas the CD8+ and CD4+ T cells were obtained by negative isolation. The ends were cut back, 7 bases at V and 17 bases at J, with 21 bases in the middle. The CDR3 is 13 amino acids. CDR1 and CDR2 from the germline V gene are MNHEY and SMNVEV (reference sequence). RNA in amounts of roughly 0.45 to 1 ug was reverse transcribed with random hexamers. Each CDR3 protein gets one entry after TCRdb re-called the immunoSEQ multiplex PCR reads with MiXCR. Counted here are some 100,000 distinct CDR3 sequences, about 90% occurring once; the ten biggest clones make up 0.14%.

This rearrangement joins TRBV27 to TRBJ1-6; tentatively, D is TRBD1 (5 bases). The TCR was taken from a human donor in good health. Sequencing was performed on CD4+ T cells from PBMCs. The CDR3 protein is CASKGQPRWIFHF. DNA of the CDR3: TGTGCCAGCAAAGGACAACCCCGATGGATCTTCCACTTT.